These 5 T cell receptor beta chains were sequenced from one sample in a study of early stage breast cancer tumors. Produced via immunoSEQ multiplex PCR; TCRdb's table is partial and in-frame only. In the table there are under 14,000 clones, under 85% of which are singletons. Sequencing was carried out using breast tumor tissue. The source of these receptors is a person aged 70 to 85 with breast cancer.

This sequence joins TRBV10-2 and TRBJ1-4; D remains ambiguous. The CDR3 contains 13 residues. The germline gives CDR1 WSHSY, CDR2 SAAADI. Trimming left V 6 bases short and J 6 bases short, with 11 bases between. The CDR3 nucleotides read TGCGCCAGCAGGTCCCCAGCGTATGAAAAACTGTTTTTT. Protein sequence: CASRSPAYEKLFF.

The chain joins TRBV28 to TRBJ1-1, with D perhaps matching TRBD1 (5 bases). Trimming cost V 6 bases and J 1 base, with 12 bases left between them. The CDR3 extends over 14 amino acids. Per the germline V gene, CDR1 is MDHEN and CDR2 is SYDVKM. DNA for the CDR3: TGTGCCAGCAGGGGCGGGACGGGGAACACTGAAGCTTTCTTT. Protein product: CASRGGTGNTEAFF. Together with reference TRBV28 and TRBJ1-1, the CDR3 gives the full variable domain: DVKVTQSSRYLVKRTGEKVFLECVQDMDHENMFWYRQDPGLGLRLIYFSYDVKMKEKGDIPEGYSVSREKKERFSLILESASTNQTSMYLCASRGGTGNTEAFFGQGTRLTVV.

The chain recombines TRBV19 with TRBJ1-5, with D maybe TRBD1 (5 bases). Trimming cost V 7 bases and J 0 bases, with 19 bases left between them. The CDR3 has 17 amino acids. Germline CDR1 and CDR2: LNHDA and SQIVND (reference sequence). This CDR3 is CASIRRGETNSNQPQHF. The CDR3 DNA sequence: TGTGCCAGTATCAGAAGGGGCGAAACTAATAGCAATCAGCCCCAGCATTTT. Looking up the rest from reference TRBV19 and TRBJ1-5 gives the full variable domain: DGGITQSPKYLFRKEGQNVTLSCEQNLNHDAMYWYRQDPGQGLRLIYYSQIVNDFQKGDIAEGYSVSREKKESFPLTVTSAQKNPTAFYLCASIRRGETNSNQPQHFGDGTRLSIL.

This clone was seen a single time. J is TRBJ2-1 and V is TRBV27, with TRBD2 as a possible D gene (7 bases). CDR1 MNHEY and CDR2 SMNVEV come from the germline V gene (reference sequence). The CDR3 is 17 amino acids. Trimming cost V 2 bases and J 6 bases, with 20 bases left between them. CDR3 nucleotide sequence: TGTGCCAGCAGTTTACCTATAGCGGGCCTAGGGGGCAATGAGCAGTTCTTC. Amino acid sequence: CASSLPIAGLGGNEQFF.

V and J are TRBV2 and TRBJ2-5, with D possibly matching TRBD2 (5 bases). Germline CDR1 is SNHLY and CDR2 is FYNNEI. The CDR3 extends over 16 amino acids. With 0 bases removed from V and 2 bases from J, the gap between germline ends came to 13 bases. CDR3 amino acids: CASSEALRGQQETQYF. DNA of the CDR3: TGTGCCAGCAGTGAAGCGCTTCGCGGGCAGCAAGAGACCCAGTACTTC.